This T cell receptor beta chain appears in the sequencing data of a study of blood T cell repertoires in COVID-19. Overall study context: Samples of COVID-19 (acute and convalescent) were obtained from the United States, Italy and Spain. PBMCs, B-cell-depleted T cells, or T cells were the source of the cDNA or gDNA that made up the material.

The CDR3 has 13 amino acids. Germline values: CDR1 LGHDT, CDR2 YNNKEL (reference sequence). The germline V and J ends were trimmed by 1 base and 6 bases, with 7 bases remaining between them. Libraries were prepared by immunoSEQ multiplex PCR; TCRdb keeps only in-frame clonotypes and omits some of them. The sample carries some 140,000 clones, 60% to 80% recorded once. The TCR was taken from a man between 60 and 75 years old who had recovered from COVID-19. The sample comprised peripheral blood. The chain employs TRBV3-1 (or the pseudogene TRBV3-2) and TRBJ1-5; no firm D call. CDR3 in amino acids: CASSQGVSQPQHF. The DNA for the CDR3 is TGTGCCAGCAGCCAAGGTGTCAGTCAGCCCCAGCATTTT.